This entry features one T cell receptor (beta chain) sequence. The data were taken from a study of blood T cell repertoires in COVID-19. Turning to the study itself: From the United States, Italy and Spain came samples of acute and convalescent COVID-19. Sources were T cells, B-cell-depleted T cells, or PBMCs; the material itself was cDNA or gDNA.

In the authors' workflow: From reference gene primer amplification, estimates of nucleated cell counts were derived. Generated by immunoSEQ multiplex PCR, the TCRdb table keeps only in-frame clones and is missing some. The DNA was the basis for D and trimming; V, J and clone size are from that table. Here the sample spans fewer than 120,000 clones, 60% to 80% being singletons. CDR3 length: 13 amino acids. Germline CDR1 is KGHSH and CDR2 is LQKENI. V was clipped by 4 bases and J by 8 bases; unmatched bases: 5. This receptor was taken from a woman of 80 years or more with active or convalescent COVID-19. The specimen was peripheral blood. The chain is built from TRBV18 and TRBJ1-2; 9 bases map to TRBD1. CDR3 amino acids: CASSRRTGEGYTF. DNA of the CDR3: TGTGCCAGCTCACGACGGACAGGGGAGGGCTACACCTTC.